The rows below give T cell receptor beta chains drawn from one sample of a study of blood T cell repertoires in COVID-19. Assay: immunoSEQ multiplex PCR; the TCRdb copy retains only in-frame clones and omits some. This table has approximately 260,000 clones, 82% appearing once. Sequenced material: peripheral blood. The receptor set was obtained from a woman over 75 with active or convalescent COVID-19. Both conserved end residues are part of each CDR3. A D gene is named only where the DNA matches it firmly. For some rows the clone size is stated as once, few or many, or as a class when expanded; others skip it.

J gene: TRBJ1-1; V gene: TRBV19; clone size: .; D gene: TRBD1; CDR3 protein: CATQTGNFEAFF; CDR3 DNA: TGTGCCACCCAGACAGGGAATTTTGAAGCTTTCTTT
J gene: TRBJ2-3; V gene: TRBV7-9; clone size: .; D gene: TRBD2; CDR3 protein: CASSNPGRTSGGRPDTQYF; CDR3 DNA: TGTGCCAGCAGCAACCCTGGGAGGACTAGCGGGGGGAGGCCAGATACGCAGTATTTT
J gene: TRBJ1-1; V gene: TRBV7-9; clone size: .; D gene: .; CDR3 protein: CASSPRGGDTEAFF; CDR3 DNA: TGTGCCAGCAGCCCCCGGGGGGGGGACACTGAAGCTTTCTTT
J gene: TRBJ1-1; V gene: TRBV5-5; clone size: .; D gene: TRBD1; CDR3 protein: CASSWMDRGSTEAFF; CDR3 DNA: TGTGCCAGCAGCTGGATGGACAGGGGAAGCACTGAAGCTTTCTTT
J gene: TRBJ1-4; V gene: TRBV7-9; clone size: .; D gene: .; CDR3 protein: CASSFDTRPEKLFF; CDR3 DNA: TGTGCCAGCAGCTTTGACACTAGGCCTGAAAAACTGTTTTTT
J gene: TRBJ2-5; V gene: TRBV28; clone size: .; D gene: TRBD2; CDR3 protein: CASSLAELQETQYF; CDR3 DNA: TGTGCCAGCAGCCTAGCGGAGTTACAAGAGACCCAGTACTTC
J gene: TRBJ2-7; V gene: TRBV15; clone size: .; D gene: TRBD2; CDR3 protein: CATSRDLRSGSHEQYF; CDR3 DNA: TGTGCCACCAGCAGAGATCTTCGTAGCGGGAGCCACGAGCAGTACTTC
J gene: TRBJ1-1; V gene: TRBV5-1; clone size: .; D gene: TRBD1; CDR3 protein: CASSGEGGAEAFF; CDR3 DNA: TGCGCCAGCAGCGGTGAAGGGGGCGCTGAAGCTTTCTTT
J gene: TRBJ2-1; V gene: TRBV29-1; clone size: .; D gene: TRBD1; CDR3 protein: CSAYGQGNEQFF; CDR3 DNA: TGCAGCGCCTACGGACAGGGTAATGAGCAGTTCTTC
J gene: TRBJ2-2; V gene: TRBV10-3; clone size: .; D gene: .; CDR3 protein: CAIRPDSTGELFF; CDR3 DNA: TGTGCCATCAGACCAGACAGCACCGGGGAGCTGTTTTTT
J gene: TRBJ1-1; V gene: TRBV2; clone size: .; D gene: TRBD1; CDR3 protein: CASSIRQGPTEAFF; CDR3 DNA: TGTGCCAGCAGTATACGACAGGGTCCTACTGAAGCTTTCTTT
J gene: TRBJ1-1; V gene: TRBV30; clone size: .; D gene: TRBD1; CDR3 protein: CAWDRGIRNTEAFF; CDR3 DNA: TGTGCCTGGGACAGGGGAATTAGGAACACTGAAGCTTTCTTT
J gene: TRBJ1-4; V gene: TRBV6-6; clone size: .; D gene: TRBD1; CDR3 protein: CASSIWDSRPEKLFF; CDR3 DNA: TGTGCCAGCAGTATTTGGGACAGCAGACCCGAAAAACTGTTTTTT
J gene: TRBJ1-3; V gene: TRBV6-6; clone size: .; D gene: TRBD1; CDR3 protein: CASSPPGTGIRNTIYF; CDR3 DNA: TGTGCCAGCAGTCCTCCTGGGACAGGGATAAGAAACACCATATATTTT
J gene: TRBJ2-5; V gene: TRBV7-7; clone size: .; D gene: .; CDR3 protein: CASGLGLEETQYF; CDR3 DNA: TGTGCTAGCGGATTGGGCCTCGAAGAGACCCAGTACTTC
J gene: TRBJ1-3; V gene: TRBV30; clone size: .; D gene: .; CDR3 protein: CAWKRAGNTIYF; CDR3 DNA: TGTGCCTGGAAGAGGGCTGGAAACACCATATATTTT
J gene: TRBJ1-1; V gene: TRBV2; clone size: .; D gene: TRBD1; CDR3 protein: CASSESRTGIGTEAFF; CDR3 DNA: TGTGCCAGCAGTGAAAGTCGGACAGGGATCGGCACTGAAGCTTTCTTT
J gene: TRBJ2-2; V gene: TRBV5-1; clone size: .; D gene: TRBD1; CDR3 protein: CASSYLTGGLDGELFF; CDR3 DNA: TGCGCCAGCAGTTACCTGACAGGGGGACTGGACGGGGAGCTGTTTTTT
J gene: TRBJ1-1; V gene: TRBV19; clone size: .; D gene: .; CDR3 protein: CASSAGGAFTEAFF; CDR3 DNA: TGTGCCAGTAGTGCGGGGGGCGCCTTCACTGAAGCTTTCTTT
J gene: TRBJ1-3; V gene: TRBV15; clone size: .; D gene: .; CDR3 protein: CATSDRRWNTIYF; CDR3 DNA: TGTGCCACCAGCGACAGGAGGTGGAACACCATATATTTT
J gene: TRBJ1-5; V gene: TRBV12-3/TRBV12-4; clone size: .; D gene: .; CDR3 protein: CATRGGLGQPQHF; CDR3 DNA: TGTGCCACCCGGGGGGGGCTCGGTCAGCCCCAGCATTTT
J gene: TRBJ2-7; V gene: TRBV7-9; clone size: .; D gene: .; CDR3 protein: CASSSPPFLASYEQYF; CDR3 DNA: TGTGCCAGCAGCTCCCCCCCATTTTTAGCTTCCTACGAGCAGTACTTC
J gene: TRBJ1-5; V gene: TRBV2; clone size: .; D gene: TRBD1; CDR3 protein: CASSERQGDQPQHF; CDR3 DNA: TGTGCCAGCAGTGAAAGACAGGGGGATCAGCCCCAGCATTTT
J gene: TRBJ1-6; V gene: TRBV28; clone size: .; D gene: TRBD1; CDR3 protein: CASSSGQGNWSPLHF; CDR3 DNA: TGTGCCAGCAGTTCCGGACAGGGGAATTGGTCACCCCTCCACTTT
J gene: TRBJ2-5; V gene: TRBV3-1/TRBV3-2; clone size: .; D gene: TRBD1; CDR3 protein: CASSQDRTGGGETQYF; CDR3 DNA: TGTGCCAGCAGCCAAGATAGGACAGGGGGTGGAGAGACCCAGTACTTC
J gene: TRBJ2-7; V gene: TRBV7-9; clone size: .; D gene: TRBD2; CDR3 protein: CASSPLSGRSYEQYF; CDR3 DNA: TGTGCCAGCTCCCCCCTTAGCGGGAGGTCCTACGAGCAGTACTTC
J gene: TRBJ2-7; V gene: TRBV6-1; clone size: .; D gene: TRBD2; CDR3 protein: CASSESIAGGREQYF; CDR3 DNA: TGTGCCAGCAGTGAATCTATAGCGGGAGGACGCGAGCAGTACTTC
J gene: TRBJ2-3; V gene: TRBV5-1; clone size: .; D gene: .; CDR3 protein: CASSHGGSTDTQYF; CDR3 DNA: TGCGCCAGCAGCCATGGAGGCTCGACAGATACGCAGTATTTT
J gene: TRBJ2-1; V gene: TRBV3-1/TRBV3-2; clone size: .; D gene: .; CDR3 protein: CASSQDTGLARQFF; CDR3 DNA: TGTGCCAGCAGCCAAGATACAGGGCTAGCTCGACAGTTCTTC
J gene: TRBJ2-7; V gene: TRBV6-6; clone size: .; D gene: .; CDR3 protein: CASSYLQGPYEQYF; CDR3 DNA: TGTGCCAGCAGTTACTTACAGGGTCCCTACGAGCAGTACTTC
J gene: TRBJ1-1; V gene: TRBV28; clone size: .; D gene: .; CDR3 protein: CASSPQGLAEAFF; CDR3 DNA: TGTGCCAGCAGTCCACAGGGCCTTGCTGAAGCTTTCTTT
J gene: TRBJ1-5; V gene: TRBV3-1/TRBV3-2; clone size: .; D gene: .; CDR3 protein: CASSQSTGDQPQHF; CDR3 DNA: TGTGCCAGCAGCCAATCTACGGGAGATCAGCCCCAGCATTTT
J gene: TRBJ2-6; V gene: TRBV18; clone size: once; D gene: .; CDR3 protein: CASSPLGDVLTF; CDR3 DNA: TGTGCCAGCTCACCATTAGGGGACGTCCTGACTTTC
J gene: TRBJ2-7; V gene: TRBV10-3; clone size: .; D gene: TRBD2; CDR3 protein: CAISDTPGLADEQYF; CDR3 DNA: TGTGCCATCAGTGATACTCCGGGACTAGCGGACGAGCAGTACTTC
J gene: TRBJ2-2; V gene: TRBV7-8; clone size: .; D gene: TRBD2; CDR3 protein: CASSLVVAGSTGELFF; CDR3 DNA: TGTGCCAGCAGCTTAGTTGTAGCGGGGAGCACCGGGGAGCTGTTTTTT
J gene: TRBJ1-1; V gene: TRBV2; clone size: .; D gene: TRBD1; CDR3 protein: CASRLTGQDTEAFF; CDR3 DNA: TGTGCCAGCAGACTGACAGGGCAGGACACTGAAGCTTTCTTT
J gene: TRBJ2-3; V gene: TRBV27; clone size: few; D gene: TRBD2; CDR3 protein: CASSTRGSGGYTQYF; CDR3 DNA: TGTGCCAGCAGTACCCGGGGTAGCGGGGGCTATACGCAGTATTTT
J gene: TRBJ1-5; V gene: TRBV5-1; clone size: .; D gene: TRBD1; CDR3 protein: CASSLTGGGQPQHF; CDR3 DNA: TGCGCCAGCAGCTTAACAGGGGGCGGTCAGCCCCAGCATTTT
J gene: TRBJ1-5; V gene: TRBV28; clone size: .; D gene: TRBD1; CDR3 protein: CASRNRRTGVLSNQPQHF; CDR3 DNA: TGTGCCAGCCGAAATCGACGAACAGGGGTTCTCAGCAATCAGCCCCAGCATTTT
J gene: TRBJ2-7; V gene: TRBV5-1; clone size: .; D gene: TRBD2; CDR3 protein: CASSLEPGGAYEQYF; CDR3 DNA: TGCGCCAGCAGCTTGGAACCCGGGGGGGCTTACGAGCAGTACTTC
J gene: TRBJ2-1; V gene: TRBV5-1; clone size: few; D gene: TRBD2; CDR3 protein: CASSSGTSSLNEQFF; CDR3 DNA: TGCGCCAGCAGCTCCGGGACTAGCAGTCTCAATGAGCAGTTCTTC
J gene: TRBJ1-2; V gene: TRBV5-4; clone size: .; D gene: .; CDR3 protein: CASSLAGGGYGYTF; CDR3 DNA: TGTGCCAGCAGCTTGGCCGGGGGTGGCTATGGCTACACCTTC
J gene: TRBJ1-5; V gene: TRBV7-7; clone size: .; D gene: TRBD1; CDR3 protein: CASSRDRNQPQHF; CDR3 DNA: TGTGCCAGCAGCCGGGACAGGAATCAGCCCCAGCATTTT
J gene: TRBJ2-5; V gene: TRBV11-1; clone size: .; D gene: .; CDR3 protein: CASSPRTMGQETQYF; CDR3 DNA: TGTGCCAGCAGCCCTAGGACAATGGGACAAGAGACCCAGTACTTC
J gene: TRBJ2-7; V gene: TRBV14; clone size: .; D gene: .; CDR3 protein: CASSQVGQGWQYF; CDR3 DNA: TGTGCCAGCAGCCAAGTTGGGCAGGGATGGCAGTACTTC
J gene: TRBJ2-4; V gene: TRBV9; clone size: once; D gene: .; CDR3 protein: CASSVAVAKNIQYF; CDR3 DNA: TGTGCCAGCAGCGTAGCAGTTGCCAAAAACATTCAGTACTTC
J gene: TRBJ2-5; V gene: TRBV5-1; clone size: .; D gene: TRBD1; CDR3 protein: CASSPAGTGGAETQYF; CDR3 DNA: TGCGCCAGCAGCCCAGCCGGGACAGGGGGCGCAGAGACCCAGTACTTC
J gene: TRBJ2-1; V gene: TRBV7-9; clone size: .; D gene: .; CDR3 protein: CASSLGAAVTTGYEQFF; CDR3 DNA: TGTGCCAGCAGCTTAGGTGCAGCAGTAACAACGGGGTATGAGCAGTTCTTC
J gene: TRBJ1-4; V gene: TRBV5-4; clone size: .; D gene: .; CDR3 protein: CASSVGQTMFTEKLFF; CDR3 DNA: TGTGCCAGCAGCGTCGGACAGACTATGTTTACTGAAAAACTGTTTTTT
J gene: TRBJ2-3; V gene: TRBV18; clone size: .; D gene: .; CDR3 protein: CASSHTPSGGGTDTQYF; CDR3 DNA: TGTGCCAGCTCACACACGCCCTCCGGCGGGGGCACAGATACGCAGTATTTT
J gene: TRBJ1-4; V gene: TRBV7-9; clone size: .; D gene: TRBD1; CDR3 protein: CASSMTGGAAEKLFF; CDR3 DNA: TGTGCCAGCAGCATGACAGGGGGCGCGGCCGAAAAACTGTTTTTT
J gene: TRBJ2-5; V gene: TRBV11-3; clone size: once; D gene: TRBD2; CDR3 protein: CASSPGLAGETQYF; CDR3 DNA: TGTGCCAGCAGCCCAGGACTAGCGGGGGAGACCCAGTACTTC
J gene: TRBJ1-1; V gene: TRBV19; clone size: few; D gene: .; CDR3 protein: CASSMRQGRLGNTEAFF; CDR3 DNA: TGTGCCAGTAGTATGCGGCAGGGGCGATTAGGTAACACTGAAGCTTTCTTT
J gene: TRBJ2-7; V gene: TRBV3-1/TRBV3-2; clone size: once; D gene: .; CDR3 protein: CASSPLDRTYEQYF; CDR3 DNA: TGTGCCAGCAGCCCCCTAGACAGAACCTACGAGCAGTACTTC
J gene: TRBJ1-1; V gene: TRBV28; clone size: .; D gene: .; CDR3 protein: CASSRQANTEAFF; CDR3 DNA: TGTGCCAGCAGTCGACAGGCGAACACTGAAGCTTTCTTT
J gene: TRBJ1-1; V gene: TRBV18; clone size: .; D gene: .; CDR3 protein: CASSQEQGRNTEAFF; CDR3 DNA: TGTGCCAGCTCACAAGAACAGGGCCGGAACACTGAAGCTTTCTTT
J gene: TRBJ2-5; V gene: TRBV11-2; clone size: .; D gene: .; CDR3 protein: CASSLDLGETQYF; CDR3 DNA: TGTGCCAGCAGCTTAGATCTTGGCGAGACCCAGTACTTC